The T cell receptor (beta chain) under discussion was sequenced for a study of blood T cell repertoires in COVID-19. The V end was cut by 8 bases, the J end by 3 bases, with 9 bases between. This CDR3 spans 12 amino acids. Clones were sequenced by immunoSEQ multiplex PCR, and TCRdb holds only the in-frame ones, with some missing. The sample shows roughly 100,000 clones, over 70% of them seen only once. This TCR was recovered from a man aged 50-60 years with acute or convalescent COVID-19. The sample comprised peripheral blood. The chain carries TRBV12-3 or TRBV12-4 and TRBJ2-3; TRBD2 is a possible D gene (5 bases). The CDR3 protein is CASSTGTDTQYF. The CDR3 nucleotides read TGTGCCAGCTCAACGGGGACAGATACGCAGTATTTT.